What follows are 23 T cell receptor beta chains derived from one specimen sequenced in a study of T cell responses to AZD1222 COVID-19 vaccine. Sequencing was performed with immunoSEQ multiplex PCR; in TCRdb, only in-frame clones are kept and a portion is missing. The sample lists around 190,000 clones, 94% occurring once. The sequenced sample was peripheral blood, obtained 28 days after the second AZD1222 dose. The receptors were gathered from an adult who received the AZD1222 COVID-19 vaccine.

This chain connects TRBV28 to TRBJ1-1; the D gene is possibly TRBD1 (6 bases). The V end was cut by 7 bases, the J end by 11 bases, with 17 bases between. Germline-derived CDR1 and CDR2 are MDHEN and SYDVKM. CDR3 length: 12 amino acids. CDR3 DNA sequence: TGTGCCAGCACAGTGGGGGGCCAGTCGGCTTTCTTT. Its protein is CASTVGGQSAFF.

V and J are TRBV7-9 and TRBJ1-2; TRBD1 matches at 7 bases. J gave up 4 bases and V 2 bases, and 4 bases lay outside the gene matches. Germline CDR1 is SEHNR and CDR2 is FQNEAQ (reference sequence). CDR3 length: 14 residues. CDR3 bases: TGTGCCAGCAGCTTATCCGGGACAGTCTATGGCTACACCTTC. Translation gives CASSLSGTVYGYTF.

V gene TRBV5-4 combines with J gene TRBJ1-4; D uncertain. CDR3 length equals 13 residues. Trimming took off 7 bases at V and 9 bases at J, with 16 bases between the two ends. Germline V gene lookup returns CDR1 SGHNT and CDR2 YYREEE (reference sequence). The CDR3 sequence is CASGLGLSKKLFF. CDR3 nucleotides: TGTGCCAGCGGGTTGGGTTTGTCGAAAAAACTGTTTTTT.

Note on this clone: The sample holds other DNA sequences that translate to the same CDR3. The chain combines TRBV15 with TRBJ1-1; D unresolved. The CDR3 is made up of 13 amino acids. Germline CDR1 is LNHNV and CDR2 is YYDKDF (reference sequence). The V end lost 0 bases, the J end lost 2 bases, and 4 bases lay between the germline ends. In DNA form, the CDR3 reads TGTGCCACCAGCAGAGATAGTAACACTGAAGCTTTCTTT. This codes for CATSRDSNTEAFF.

The chain has TRBV9 and TRBJ1-3; TRBD1 matches at 7 bases. Germline-derived CDR1 and CDR2 are SGDLS and YYNGEE. This CDR3 spans 19 amino acids. Losses at the gene ends were 0 bases for V and 0 bases for J; bases not matched to a gene: 12. CDR3 region: CASSVGWDRRPLSGNTIYF. CDR3 sequence (DNA): TGTGCCAGCAGCGTAGGGTGGGACAGAAGGCCACTCTCTGGAAACACCATATATTTT.

The V call is TRBV27, the J call TRBJ2-2; D is possibly TRBD1 (6 bases). Per the germline V gene, CDR1 is MNHEY and CDR2 is SMNVEV (reference sequence). Trimming cost V 6 bases and J 1 base, with 12 bases left between them. The CDR3 runs 15 residues. The CDR3 spells CASRDQGRNTGELFF. As DNA, the CDR3 is TGTGCCAGCAGAGATCAGGGGAGGAACACCGGGGAGCTGTTTTTT.

The chain couples TRBV27 to TRBJ1-6; the D is unclear. The CDR3 loop spans 15 amino acids. V was clipped by 5 bases and J by 8 bases, with 16 bases between them. CDR1 MNHEY and CDR2 SMNVEV come from the germline V gene (reference sequence). In nucleotides, the CDR3 is TGTGCCAGCAGTCCTACGACGGGTTGGGATTCACCCCTCCACTTT. Translating gives CASSPTTGWDSPLHF.

This rearrangement joins TRBV6-5 to TRBJ1-2; possible D gene TRBD1, 6 bases. Germline assignment: CDR1 MNHEY and CDR2 SVGAGI. The V end was cut by 4 bases, the J end by 6 bases, with 18 bases between. The CDR3 runs to 15 residues. The CDR3, as DNA: TGTGCCAGCAGTTCACCCCCCAACAGGGCCCATGGCTACACCTTC. It is translated as CASSSPPNRAHGYTF.

This clone was seen a single time. The sample has other DNA sequences that encode this CDR3 too. The V gene is TRBV6-5, the J gene TRBJ1-5; no definite D call. The CDR3 has 13 residues. CDR1 is MNHEY and CDR2 is SVGAGI in the germline V gene. Trimming removed 2 bases from V and 7 bases from J, with 9 bases in between. The CDR3 is CASSYGESQPQHF. The CDR3 DNA is TGTGCCAGCAGTTACGGGGAATCCCAGCCCCAGCATTTT.

The V call is TRBV2, the J call TRBJ2-1; 9 bases match TRBD1. This CDR3 comprises 15 residues. The ends lost 6 bases at V and 4 bases at J; junction bases unmatched: 7. In germline, CDR1 is SNHLY, CDR2 FYNNEI. CDR3 region: CASRLTGQGYNEQFF. CDR3 in DNA: TGTGCCAGCAGACTGACGGGACAGGGTTACAATGAGCAGTTCTTC.

The chain uses TRBV11-2 and TRBJ2-1, with 10 bases fitting TRBD2. Germline V gene lookup returns CDR1 SGHAT and CDR2 FQNNGV. The J segment lost 6 bases and the V segment lost 4 bases, leaving 3 bases of the junction unmatched. The CDR3 length is 14 residues. The CDR3 reads CASSWSGGANEQFF. CDR3 DNA sequence: TGTGCCAGCAGCTGGAGCGGGGGGGCCAATGAGCAGTTCTTC.

The chain recombines TRBV27 with TRBJ2-1, with 9 bases lining up with TRBD1. This CDR3 contains 15 residues. From germline, CDR1 is MNHEY and CDR2 SMNVEV (reference sequence). The trim removed 1 base at V and 9 bases at J, leaving 7 bases unmatched. The CDR3 is CASSLYLGQGTEQFF. CDR3 nucleotide sequence: TGTGCCAGCAGTTTATACCTGGGACAGGGAACTGAGCAGTTCTTC.

V usage is TRBV24-1 and J usage is TRBJ1-1, with 10 bases lining up with TRBD1. CDR1 and CDR2 from the germline V gene are KGHDR and SFDVKD. J lost 3 bases, V lost 3 bases, and 6 bases had no gene match. The CDR3 loop spans 16 amino acids. The CDR3 loop reads CATSDRDRGGDTEAFF. CDR3 DNA: TGTGCCACCAGTGATCGGGACAGGGGTGGCGACACTGAAGCTTTCTTT.

The chain couples TRBV6-5 to TRBJ1-3; no clear D. CDR1 and CDR2 from the germline V gene are MNHEY and SVGAGI. The CDR3 has 14 residues. With 2 bases removed from V and 3 bases from J, the gap between germline ends came to 8 bases. CDR3 DNA: TGTGCCAGCAGTTACACGGGAGGTGGAAACACCATATATTTT. This translates into CASSYTGGGNTIYF.

V is TRBV5-1 and J is TRBJ2-2; D is possibly TRBD1 (5 bases). V was trimmed by 1 base and J by 6 bases, leaving 13 bases between them. CDR3 size: 15 residues. CDR1 and CDR2 (germline): SGHRS, YFSETQ. This CDR3 reads CASSLRQGTAGELFF. CDR3 nucleotides: TGCGCCAGCAGCTTGCGGCAGGGCACCGCCGGGGAGCTGTTTTTT.

The V call is TRBV11-3, the J call TRBJ2-1; TRBD2 aligns across 15 bases. Trimming took 6 bases from V and 8 from J; bases not matched to a gene: 11. From germline, CDR1 is SGHNT and CDR2 YENEEA. CDR3 length: 17 residues. DNA for the CDR3: TGTGCCAGCAGTTCTGGACTAGCGGGGGGGGCCTTAGATGAGCAGTTCTTC. Amino acids: CASSSGLAGGALDEQFF.

The chain couples TRBV6-5 to TRBJ2-1; 8 bases line up with TRBD1. The J segment lost 1 base and the V segment lost 7 bases, leaving 3 bases of the junction unmatched. The CDR3 spans 14 residues. CDR1 MNHEY and CDR2 SVGAGI come from the germline V gene. CDR3 in amino acids: CASTQGVSYNEQFF. The CDR3 region has the DNA TGTGCCAGCACACAGGGGGTGTCCTACAATGAGCAGTTCTTC.

J is TRBJ1-2 and V is TRBV9, with TRBD1 identical over 11 bases. Germline trimming cut 0 bases from V and 4 bases from J; bases unmatched to any gene: 2. Germline V lookup: CDR1 SGDLS, CDR2 YYNGEE. The CDR3 totals 15 residues. In DNA, the CDR3 is TGTGCCAGCAGCGTAGAGGGACAGGGGGGCTATGGCTACACCTTC. Translating gives CASSVEGQGGYGYTF.

This sequence joins TRBV7-2 and TRBJ1-1; 7 bases fit TRBD1. J lost 2 bases, V lost 5 bases, and 14 bases had no gene match. This CDR3 has 17 amino acids. CDR1 and CDR2 (germline): SGHTA, FQGNSA. CDR3 protein: CASSPLTARGGNTEAFF. In DNA, the CDR3 is TGTGCCAGCAGCCCCTTGACGGCCAGGGGGGGTAACACTGAAGCTTTCTTT.

The rearrangement links TRBV11-3 to TRBJ1-3; the D is unclear. CDR1 SGHNT and CDR2 YENEEA come from the germline V gene. Trimming took 5 bases from V and 0 from J, leaving 14 bases between them. CDR3 length equals 16 residues. CDR3 sequence reads: CASSLHRDSSGNTIYF. CDR3 nucleotides: TGTGCCAGCAGCCTGCACCGGGATAGCTCTGGAAACACCATATATTTT.

The rearrangement joins TRBV6-5 to TRBJ2-1, with TRBD2 matching over 8 bases. CDR1 and CDR2 (germline): MNHEY, SVGAGI. V lost 6 bases to trimming and J lost 2 bases; unmatched junction nucleotides: 6. The CDR3 has 15 amino acids. The chain's CDR3 is CASSSTSGTYNEQFF. CDR3 coding DNA: TGTGCCAGCAGCAGTACTAGCGGCACCTACAATGAGCAGTTCTTC.

The genes are TRBV18 and TRBJ1-5; 10 bases are shared with TRBD1. CDR1 and CDR2 from the germline V gene are KGHSH and LQKENI. The V and J ends lost 5 bases and 7 bases, in that order; junction bases with no gene match: 8. The length of the CDR3 is 15 residues. The CDR3 sequence: CASSWTGTGAQPQHF. The CDR3 DNA reads TGTGCCAGCTCATGGACCGGGACAGGGGCACAGCCCCAGCATTTT.

The V and J genes are TRBV15 and TRBJ1-3; D not certain. V shed 1 base and J shed 2 bases, with 6 bases lying between them. Germline V gene lookup returns CDR1 LNHNV and CDR2 YYDKDF (reference sequence). The CDR3 covers 14 residues. The CDR3 coding sequence is TGTGCCACCAGCAGAGGAGCCCCTGGAAACACCATATATTTT. As protein: CATSRGAPGNTIYF.